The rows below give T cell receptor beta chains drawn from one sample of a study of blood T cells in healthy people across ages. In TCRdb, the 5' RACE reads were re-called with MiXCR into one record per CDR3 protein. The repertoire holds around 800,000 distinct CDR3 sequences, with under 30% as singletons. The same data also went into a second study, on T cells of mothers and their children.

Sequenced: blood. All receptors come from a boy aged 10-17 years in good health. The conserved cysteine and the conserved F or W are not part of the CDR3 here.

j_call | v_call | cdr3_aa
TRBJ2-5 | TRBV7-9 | ASSPRTGQETQY
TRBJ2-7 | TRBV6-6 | ASSPDRALSYEQY
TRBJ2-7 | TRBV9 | ASSVGGDEQY
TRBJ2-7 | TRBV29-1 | SVLHTSYEQY
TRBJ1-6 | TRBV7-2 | ASSLVSGTYNSPLH
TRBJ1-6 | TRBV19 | ASSPGTGPKPLH
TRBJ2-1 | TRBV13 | ASSPWGGRSSEQF
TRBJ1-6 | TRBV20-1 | SARDLLGTDSPLH
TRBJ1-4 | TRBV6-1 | ASKAGHENEKLF
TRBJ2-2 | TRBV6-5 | ASSRDAFTGELF
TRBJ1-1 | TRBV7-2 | ASSSGGSDWSAEAF
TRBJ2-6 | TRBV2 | ASSEGHSFSANVLT
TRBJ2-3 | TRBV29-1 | SSQRGTHTQY
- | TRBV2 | ASSPSGTGYEQY
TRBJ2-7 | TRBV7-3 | ASSLYKGGEQY
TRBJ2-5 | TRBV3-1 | ASSQDIRWVTETQY
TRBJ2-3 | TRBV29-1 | SVEPSGRADTQY
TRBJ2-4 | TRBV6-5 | ASSTGTSGGGIQY
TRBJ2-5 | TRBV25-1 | ASSESVGAGEETQY
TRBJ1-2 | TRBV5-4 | ASSLYGPMGGYT
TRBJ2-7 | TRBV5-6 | ASSFLTSGGPYEQY
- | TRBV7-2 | ASSPATAYEQY
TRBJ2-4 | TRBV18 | ASSPLPGGKNIQY
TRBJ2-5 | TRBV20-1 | SASPDSQETQY
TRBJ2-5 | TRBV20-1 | SAAGLAEETQY
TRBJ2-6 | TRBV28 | ASSFTGLGRANVLT
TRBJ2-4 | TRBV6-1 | ASRTQGSIQY
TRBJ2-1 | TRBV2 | ASRRPSSYNEQF
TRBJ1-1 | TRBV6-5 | ASSYGVNAEAF
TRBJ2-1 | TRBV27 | ASSPRQGAAFGQF
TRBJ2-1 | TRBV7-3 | ASSLTASDSYNEQF
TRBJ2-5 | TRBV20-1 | SARNSGGQETQY
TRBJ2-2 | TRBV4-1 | ASSRISTRGRTNTGELF
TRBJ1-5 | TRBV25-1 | ASSDQGSQPQH
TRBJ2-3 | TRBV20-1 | SATGLAGEIDTQY
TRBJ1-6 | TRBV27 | ASRKSSYNSPLH
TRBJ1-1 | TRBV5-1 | ASSFSGDTEAF
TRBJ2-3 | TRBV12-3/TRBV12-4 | ASSFRGGIRGPADTQY
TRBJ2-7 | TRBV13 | ASSPQGLAGGGEQY
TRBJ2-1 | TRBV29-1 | SVEDPNGRAGDEQF
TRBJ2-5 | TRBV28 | ASTVGGEVQETQH
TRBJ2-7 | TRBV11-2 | ASSLEELAAYEQY
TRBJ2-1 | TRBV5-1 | ASSPLTSGNNEQF
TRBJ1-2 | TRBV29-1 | SVALNYGYT
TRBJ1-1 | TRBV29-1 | SAAGKGTTEAF
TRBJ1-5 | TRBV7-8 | ASSLGSGKGNQPQH
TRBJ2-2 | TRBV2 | ASSEVGGAITGELF
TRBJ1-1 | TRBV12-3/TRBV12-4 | ASSFFRDDTEAF
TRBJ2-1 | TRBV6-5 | ASSYSGGELYNEQF
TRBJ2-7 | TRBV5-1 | ASSSIDREAREQY